These T cell receptor beta chains were read from a single sample in a study of blood T cells in healthy people across ages. MiXCR was run by TCRdb on the 5' RACE reads, yielding one entry per CDR3 protein. The sample carries around 1.7 million distinct CDR3 sequences, approximately 30% recorded once. Material: blood. These receptors were taken from a woman in her twenties or thirties in good health. Both conserved end residues are part of each CDR3. Not all rows give a size; the values are once, few, many and, for expanded clones, a class.

CDR3aa: CATRPGLAGPSYNEQFF; abundance: NA; v_gene: TRBV24-1; j_gene: TRBJ2-1
CDR3aa: CSASQAGEEEQYF; abundance: many; v_gene: TRBV20-1; j_gene: TRBJ2-7
CDR3aa: CASNLAGDQETQYF; abundance: few; v_gene: TRBV2; j_gene: TRBJ2-5
CDR3aa: CASRDALQETQYF; abundance: few; v_gene: TRBV12-3/TRBV12-4; j_gene: TRBJ2-5
CDR3aa: CATSKHQSGLNEQFF; abundance: NA; v_gene: TRBV15; j_gene: TRBJ2-1
CDR3aa: CASSYSGIPSNTEAFF; abundance: few; v_gene: TRBV6-5; j_gene: TRBJ1-1
CDR3aa: CSALKTVNEQFF; abundance: NA; v_gene: TRBV20-1; j_gene: TRBJ2-1
CDR3aa: CASSLVGSGNEQFF; abundance: many; v_gene: TRBV7-9; j_gene: TRBJ2-1
CDR3aa: CASSLLPSGGVDEQFF; abundance: many; v_gene: TRBV5-1; j_gene: TRBJ2-1
CDR3aa: CASSFNWGGTQYF; abundance: NA; v_gene: TRBV7-6; j_gene: TRBJ2-3
CDR3aa: CASTGTSSLYEQYF; abundance: few; v_gene: TRBV12-3/TRBV12-4; j_gene: TRBJ2-7
CDR3aa: CASSQLTGGGYGPTF; abundance: few; v_gene: TRBV4-3; j_gene: TRBJ1-2
CDR3aa: CAWLSPSPNPTDTQYF; abundance: NA; v_gene: TRBV30; j_gene: TRBJ2-3
CDR3aa: CASSPLRDSLFF; abundance: NA; v_gene: TRBV3-1; j_gene: TRBJ2-1
CDR3aa: CASSAPTGGDEQFF; abundance: many; v_gene: TRBV6-5; j_gene: TRBJ2-1
CDR3aa: CASSESSVQETQYF; abundance: few; v_gene: TRBV2; j_gene: TRBJ2-5
CDR3aa: CASSLRPTDLEMDEQYF; abundance: few; v_gene: TRBV5-5; j_gene: TRBJ2-7
CDR3aa: CASTVGPSYGYTF; abundance: few; v_gene: TRBV27; j_gene: TRBJ1-2
CDR3aa: CASSSVQGAYEQYF; abundance: NA; v_gene: TRBV5-1; j_gene: TRBJ2-7
CDR3aa: CASSEALQAPNGYTF; abundance: NA; v_gene: TRBV2; j_gene: TRBJ1-2
CDR3aa: CASSQRAGNTDTQYF; abundance: NA; v_gene: TRBV4-3; j_gene: TRBJ2-3
CDR3aa: CASSPSTSGGETQYF; abundance: many; v_gene: TRBV3-1; j_gene: TRBJ2-5
CDR3aa: CSALGSLNSANEKLFF; abundance: NA; v_gene: TRBV29-1; j_gene: TRBJ1-4
CDR3aa: CASSESYEQFF; abundance: NA; v_gene: TRBV10-2; j_gene: TRBJ2-1
CDR3aa: CASSFCRGGGEQFF; abundance: NA; v_gene: TRBV28; j_gene: TRBJ2-1
CDR3aa: CSARATGTGGNEQYF; abundance: many; v_gene: TRBV20-1; j_gene: TRBJ2-7
CDR3aa: CASSLEWPSANREQFF; abundance: few; v_gene: TRBV7-2; j_gene: TRBJ2-1